The 6 T cell receptor beta chains reported below all come from one sample, sequenced in a study of long-term antiretroviral therapy in people with HIV. The run of the v3.0 immunoSEQ assay was at survey level. TCRdb keeps only in-frame clones here, not all; method: immunoSEQ multiplex PCR. Seen here are about 24,000 clones, about 80% observed once, and the top ten hold about 6%. The specimen was unsorted PBMCs, collected 0.7 years before starting antiretroviral therapy. Receptors were obtained from a man aged 25-45 years with HIV.

This chain joins TRBV19 and TRBJ2-2; a possible D gene is TRBD1 (6 bases). Germline V gene sequence: CDR1 LNHDA, CDR2 SQIVND (reference sequence). Trimming cost V 2 bases and J 6 bases, with 13 bases left between them. This CDR3 has 15 amino acids. Here the CDR3 reads CASSIRSKGAGELFF. The CDR3 DNA reads TGTGCCAGTAGTATACGATCCAAGGGGGCCGGGGAGCTGTTTTTT.

The chain couples TRBV18 to TRBJ2-7; 9 bases align to TRBD1. Trimming at V came to 5 bases and at J to 2 bases, leaving 7 bases not matched to a gene. The V gene's germline CDR1 is KGHSH and CDR2 LQKENI. The CDR3 runs to 15 residues. The CDR3 reads CASSSRDRATYEQYF. CDR3 nucleotides: TGTGCCAGCTCATCCCGGGACAGGGCAACCTACGAGCAGTACTTC.

The rearrangement joins TRBV6-1 to TRBJ1-1, with no clear D. This CDR3 is built from 12 residues. The V gene lost 10 bases and the J gene lost 4 bases, with 13 bases spanning the gap. Germline lookup yields CDR1 MNHNS and CDR2 SASEGT. The CDR3 DNA follows: TGTGCCACCCTCCGGGGAGGCACTGAAGCTTTCTTT. It specifies CATLRGGTEAFF.

The chain couples TRBV4-3 to TRBJ1-5, with D perhaps matching TRBD1 (6 bases). In germline, CDR1 is LGHNA, CDR2 YSLEER. CDR3 length: 16 amino acids. Trimming removed 2 bases at V and 2 bases at J, with 13 bases between. The CDR3: CASSQSIGGGNQPQHF. CDR3 nucleotides: TGCGCCAGCAGCCAATCCATCGGGGGCGGCAATCAGCCCCAGCATTTT.

The J gene is TRBJ2-7, the V gene TRBV5-1; 13 bases line up with TRBD2. CDR3 size: 17 residues. Germline lookup yields CDR1 SGHRS and CDR2 YFSETQ. V gave up 3 bases and J gave up 2 bases; unmatched junction bases: 8. The CDR3 reads CASSSRTSGGPTYEQYF. CDR3 bases: TGCGCCAGCAGCTCCCGGACTAGCGGGGGTCCAACCTACGAGCAGTACTTC.

The V and J genes are TRBV7-9 and TRBJ2-5; 16 nucleotides line up with TRBD2. The CDR3 has 18 amino acids. Germline CDR1 reads SEHNR; CDR2 reads FQNEAQ (reference sequence). V dropped 5 bases and J dropped 5; count of bases not matched to a gene: 11. The CDR3 protein is CASSPGTSGGDFMETQYF. CDR3 DNA sequence: TGTGCCAGCAGCCCTGGGACTAGCGGGGGGGATTTCATGGAGACCCAGTACTTC.